The present TCR beta chain was sequenced within a study of neurological immune-mediated disorders. General study results and limits: There was no clinical or MRI feature that showed an association with the multiple sclerosis repertoire cluster.

This clonotype was seen ten or more times. The antigen is undetermined. One entry per CDR3 protein results from TCRdb running MiXCR on the 5' RACE reads. The repertoire includes approximately 65,000 distinct CDR3 sequences, more than 3.5% of them detected once, and roughly 2.5% sits in the top ten. This CDR3 comprises 16 residues. CDR1 and CDR2 from the germline V gene are SGHTA and FQGNSA. J gave up 4 bases and V 5 bases, and 10 bases lay outside the gene matches. The sample taken for sequencing was PBMCs. This TCR was recovered from a man aged 45-65 years with multiple sclerosis. The chain uses TRBV7-2 and TRBJ2-7; 11 bases fit TRBD1. This CDR3 reads CASSPDRGPPLYEQYF. DNA of the CDR3: TGTGCCAGCAGCCCGGACAGGGGGCCCCCCCTATACGAGCAGTACTTC.